This TCR beta chain was identified during a study of T cell responses to AZD1222 COVID-19 vaccine. Trimming left V 1 base short and J 0 bases short, with 16 bases between. The CDR3 sequence is 18 residues long. Germline lookup yields CDR1 LGHDT and CDR2 YNNKEL (reference sequence). Study conclusions and caveats: Donors were largely white British and mainly female; clonal diversity was possibly underestimated.

This clone was seen once. Antigen: not known. The assay was immunoSEQ multiplex PCR, and TCRdb's table has in-frame clones only and misses some. The table has 130,000 to 150,000 clones, about nine tenths seen once; the top ten hold around 3.6%. The input for sequencing was peripheral blood, taken on day 0 of AZD1222 vaccination. This sequence was found in an adult in good health. V and J are TRBV3-1 (or the pseudogene TRBV3-2) and TRBJ2-1; the D gene is possibly TRBD2 (5 bases). DNA of the CDR3: TGTGCCAGCAGCCAAGCCAGATCTTTACTAGACTCCTACAATGAGCAGTTCTTC. Protein product: CASSQARSLLDSYNEQFF.